The rows below give T cell receptor beta chains drawn from one sample of a study of cytomegalovirus exposure and HLA in healthy donors. The protocol was immunoSEQ multiplex PCR, while the TCRdb copy is restricted to in-frame clones and leaves out a portion. This sample has about 120,000 clones; more than 60% occur once, and the top ten carry around 9.1%. Sequenced input: PBMCs. All receptors derive from a woman aged 50 to 60 in good health and CMV-seropositive. Each CDR3 is given with its conserved first and last residue. Fields, in order: J gene, clone size, V gene, D gene, CDR3 protein, CDR3 DNA. The D gene is left open where the match is weak. A clone size is listed for some rows: how often the clone was seen (once, few, many), or a class if it is expanded.

j_gene: TRBJ2-7; abundance: -; v_gene: TRBV4-3; d_gene: TRBD1; CDR3aa: CASSQTSGTGFREQYF; CDR3nt: TGCGCCAGCAGCCAAACTTCCGGGACAGGGTTCAGGGAGCAGTACTTC
j_gene: TRBJ1-6; abundance: few; v_gene: TRBV4-3; d_gene: TRBD1; CDR3aa: CASSQDPGTGGNSPLHF; CDR3nt: TGCGCCAGCAGCCAAGATCCCGGGACAGGGGGTAATTCACCCCTCCACTTT
j_gene: TRBJ1-4; abundance: few; v_gene: TRBV19; d_gene: -; CDR3aa: CASSTQGGGEKLFF; CDR3nt: TGTGCCAGTAGTACCCAGGGCGGGGGTGAAAAACTGTTTTTT
j_gene: TRBJ1-1; abundance: -; v_gene: TRBV5-1; d_gene: TRBD1; CDR3aa: CASSWDRGAEAFF; CDR3nt: TGCGCCAGCAGCTGGGACAGGGGGGCTGAAGCTTTCTTT
j_gene: TRBJ2-5; abundance: -; v_gene: TRBV5-4; d_gene: TRBD2; CDR3aa: CASSSPGAGGPERTQYF; CDR3nt: TGTGCCAGCAGCTCCCCGGGAGCGGGGGGCCCCGAGCGGACCCAGTACTTC
j_gene: TRBJ2-7; abundance: -; v_gene: TRBV5-5; d_gene: TRBD1; CDR3aa: CASTTGLGQESYEQYF; CDR3nt: TGTGCCAGCACCACAGGTCTGGGACAGGAGTCCTACGAGCAGTACTTC
j_gene: TRBJ1-6; abundance: -; v_gene: TRBV30; d_gene: TRBD1; CDR3aa: CASSRDSNSPLHF; CDR3nt: TGTGCCTCCAGCCGGGACAGCAATTCACCCCTCCACTTT
j_gene: TRBJ2-7; abundance: -; v_gene: TRBV5-1; d_gene: -; CDR3aa: CASSLASRDEQYF; CDR3nt: TGCGCCAGCAGCTTGGCCTCTCGGGACGAGCAGTACTTC
j_gene: TRBJ2-6; abundance: -; v_gene: TRBV5-1; d_gene: TRBD1; CDR3aa: CASSLAPTGVGANVLTF; CDR3nt: TGCGCCAGCAGCTTGGCCCCGACAGGGGTTGGGGCCAACGTCCTGACTTTC
j_gene: TRBJ2-7; abundance: -; v_gene: TRBV7-2; d_gene: TRBD2; CDR3aa: CASSLVAGGSSYEQYF; CDR3nt: TGTGCCAGCAGCTTAGTCGCGGGAGGGTCCTCCTACGAGCAGTACTTC
j_gene: TRBJ2-5; abundance: few; v_gene: TRBV7-2; d_gene: TRBD1; CDR3aa: CASSPYRGRGTQYF; CDR3nt: TGTGCCAGCAGCCCCTACAGGGGGCGAGGGACCCAGTACTTC
j_gene: TRBJ1-1; abundance: -; v_gene: TRBV9; d_gene: -; CDR3aa: CASSSSGVMNTEAFF; CDR3nt: TGTGCCAGCAGCTCATCAGGGGTCATGAACACTGAAGCTTTCTTT
j_gene: TRBJ2-7; abundance: -; v_gene: TRBV4-1; d_gene: -; CDR3aa: CASSQAVDYEQYF; CDR3nt: TGCGCCAGCAGCCAAGCGGTAGATTACGAGCAGTACTTC
j_gene: TRBJ1-1; abundance: -; v_gene: TRBV5-6; d_gene: -; CDR3aa: CASSLVPGMNTEAFF; CDR3nt: TGTGCCAGCAGCTTGGTTCCGGGGATGAACACTGAAGCTTTCTTT
j_gene: TRBJ2-2; abundance: -; v_gene: TRBV5-4; d_gene: TRBD2; CDR3aa: CASSLSSGREGANTGELFF; CDR3nt: TGTGCCAGCAGCTTGTCTAGCGGGAGGGAGGGGGCGAACACCGGGGAGCTGTTTTTT
j_gene: TRBJ2-7; abundance: -; v_gene: TRBV28; d_gene: -; CDR3aa: CASSLVGDEQYF; CDR3nt: TGTGCCAGCAGTTTAGTAGGGGACGAGCAGTACTTC
j_gene: TRBJ2-1; abundance: -; v_gene: TRBV27; d_gene: TRBD2; CDR3aa: CASSLRGTSGNEQFF; CDR3nt: TGTGCCAGCAGTTTAAGGGGAACTAGCGGCAATGAGCAGTTCTTC
j_gene: TRBJ2-7; abundance: -; v_gene: TRBV15; d_gene: TRBD1; CDR3aa: CATSRDRTGGSREQYF; CDR3nt: TGTGCCACCAGCAGAGATCGGACAGGGGGCTCGCGCGAGCAGTACTTC
j_gene: TRBJ2-7; abundance: few; v_gene: TRBV11-3; d_gene: TRBD1; CDR3aa: CASSPDRGLEKQYF; CDR3nt: TGTGCCAGCAGTCCGGACAGGGGCCTAGAGAAGCAGTACTTC
j_gene: TRBJ2-7; abundance: -; v_gene: TRBV6-5; d_gene: TRBD1; CDR3aa: CASRPTGGSHEQYF; CDR3nt: TGTGCCAGCAGACCGACAGGGGGTTCACACGAGCAGTACTTC
j_gene: TRBJ2-7; abundance: -; v_gene: TRBV2; d_gene: TRBD2; CDR3aa: CASSGTSGEQYF; CDR3nt: TGTGCCAGCAGCGGGACTAGCGGGGAGCAGTACTTC
j_gene: TRBJ1-5; abundance: -; v_gene: TRBV7-2; d_gene: -; CDR3aa: CASSPHRVNQPQHF; CDR3nt: TGTGCCAGCAGCCCCCACAGGGTTAATCAGCCCCAGCATTTT
j_gene: TRBJ2-5; abundance: -; v_gene: TRBV5-1; d_gene: -; CDR3aa: CASSWAGTKETQYF; CDR3nt: TGCGCCAGCAGCTGGGCCGGGACAAAAGAGACCCAGTACTTC
j_gene: TRBJ2-5; abundance: -; v_gene: TRBV29-1; d_gene: -; CDR3aa: CSVEEGSTAQETQYF; CDR3nt: TGCAGCGTTGAAGAGGGGAGCACCGCTCAAGAGACCCAGTACTTC
j_gene: TRBJ1-4; abundance: once; v_gene: TRBV30; d_gene: -; CDR3aa: CASTGGAKVNEKLFF; CDR3nt: TGTGCCTCCACGGGGGGGGCTAAGGTTAATGAAAAACTGTTTTTT
j_gene: TRBJ2-5; abundance: -; v_gene: TRBV9; d_gene: TRBD2; CDR3aa: CASSPRLAGETQYF; CDR3nt: TGTGCCAGCAGCCCCCGGCTAGCGGGAGAGACCCAGTACTTC
j_gene: TRBJ1-1; abundance: -; v_gene: TRBV30; d_gene: TRBD1; CDR3aa: CAWTRDSLNTEAFF; CDR3nt: TGTGCCTGGACACGGGACAGCTTGAACACTGAAGCTTTCTTT
j_gene: TRBJ1-5; abundance: once; v_gene: TRBV6-5; d_gene: -; CDR3aa: CASNRQGDNQPQHF; CDR3nt: TGTGCCAGCAATAGGCAGGGTGACAATCAGCCCCAGCATTTT
j_gene: TRBJ2-7; abundance: few; v_gene: TRBV10-2; d_gene: -; CDR3aa: CASSRRTDYEQYF; CDR3nt: TGCGCCAGCAGTAGAAGGACAGACTACGAGCAGTACTTC
j_gene: TRBJ2-1; abundance: -; v_gene: TRBV29-1; d_gene: TRBD1; CDR3aa: CSVQPGQGSYNEQFF; CDR3nt: TGCAGCGTGCAACCGGGACAGGGTTCCTACAATGAGCAGTTCTTC
j_gene: TRBJ1-1; abundance: -; v_gene: TRBV5-8; d_gene: -; CDR3aa: CASSVPGRGYTEAFF; CDR3nt: TGTGCCAGCAGCGTACCGGGACGGGGGTACACTGAAGCTTTCTTT
j_gene: TRBJ1-2; abundance: -; v_gene: TRBV30; d_gene: -; CDR3aa: CAWIARAGPTRYGYTF; CDR3nt: TGTGCCTGGATAGCTCGGGCAGGCCCTACTAGATATGGCTACACCTTC
j_gene: TRBJ1-6; abundance: -; v_gene: TRBV5-6; d_gene: TRBD1; CDR3aa: CASSLALSTGSNSPLHF; CDR3nt: TGTGCCAGCAGCTTGGCCCTCTCGACAGGGTCTAACTCACCCCTCCACTTT
j_gene: TRBJ1-5; abundance: -; v_gene: TRBV4-1; d_gene: -; CDR3aa: CASSQTRIYQPQHF; CDR3nt: TGCGCCAGCAGCCAGACCAGGATTTATCAGCCCCAGCATTTT
j_gene: TRBJ2-3; abundance: -; v_gene: TRBV5-1; d_gene: TRBD2; CDR3aa: CASSLWDYLTDTQYF; CDR3nt: TGCGCCAGCAGCTTGTGGGACTACCTCACAGATACGCAGTATTTT
j_gene: TRBJ2-2; abundance: -; v_gene: TRBV4-3; d_gene: -; CDR3aa: CASSQDRGNTGELFF; CDR3nt: TGCGCCAGCAGCCAAGACAGGGGGAACACCGGGGAGCTGTTTTTT
j_gene: TRBJ2-3; abundance: -; v_gene: TRBV4-1; d_gene: TRBD1; CDR3aa: CASSQGDRDADTQYF; CDR3nt: TGCGCCAGCAGCCAAGGGGACAGGGACGCAGATACGCAGTATTTT
j_gene: TRBJ2-3; abundance: -; v_gene: TRBV5-1; d_gene: TRBD2; CDR3aa: CASSLGLAGADTQYF; CDR3nt: TGCGCCAGCAGCTTGGGTCTAGCGGGAGCAGATACGCAGTATTTT
j_gene: TRBJ2-1; abundance: -; v_gene: TRBV9; d_gene: TRBD2; CDR3aa: CASSPKGTSGLNEQFF; CDR3nt: TGTGCCAGCAGCCCGAAAGGGACTAGCGGCCTTAATGAGCAGTTCTTC
j_gene: TRBJ2-5; abundance: few; v_gene: TRBV7-2; d_gene: TRBD2; CDR3aa: CASSRGLAGGEETQYF; CDR3nt: TGTGCCAGCAGCCGAGGACTAGCGGGAGGTGAAGAGACCCAGTACTTC
j_gene: TRBJ1-1; abundance: few; v_gene: TRBV30; d_gene: -; CDR3aa: CAWDGQHEAFF; CDR3nt: TGTGCCTGGGACGGACAGCATGAAGCTTTCTTT
j_gene: TRBJ2-7; abundance: -; v_gene: TRBV7-2; d_gene: TRBD2; CDR3aa: CASSLLDPHSGSGEQYF; CDR3nt: TGTGCCAGCAGCCTACTAGACCCCCATAGCGGGAGTGGCGAGCAGTACTTC
j_gene: TRBJ2-3; abundance: -; v_gene: TRBV5-1; d_gene: TRBD2; CDR3aa: CASQRGGGTDTQYF; CDR3nt: TGCGCCTCACAGCGGGGGGGCGGCACAGATACGCAGTATTTT
j_gene: TRBJ1-5; abundance: -; v_gene: TRBV21-1; d_gene: -; CDR3aa: CASPRTGTITKLISNQPQHF; CDR3nt: TGTGCCAGCCCAAGGACAGGGACGATAACCAAACTCATTAGCAATCAGCCCCAGCATTTT
j_gene: TRBJ2-1; abundance: -; v_gene: TRBV4-3; d_gene: TRBD1; CDR3aa: CASSHLPRDRGYNEQFF; CDR3nt: TGCGCCAGCAGCCATTTACCGAGGGACAGGGGGTACAATGAGCAGTTCTTC
j_gene: TRBJ2-1; abundance: once; v_gene: TRBV5-1; d_gene: TRBD2; CDR3aa: CASSGGRSGRAEQFF; CDR3nt: TGCGCCAGCAGCGGAGGAAGAAGCGGGAGGGCTGAGCAGTTCTTC
j_gene: TRBJ2-5; abundance: once; v_gene: TRBV30; d_gene: -; CDR3aa: CAWSPQGETQYF; CDR3nt: TGTGCCTGGAGCCCACAGGGAGAGACCCAGTACTTC
j_gene: TRBJ1-4; abundance: -; v_gene: TRBV4-3; d_gene: TRBD1; CDR3aa: CASSQDLGGATNEKLFF; CDR3nt: TGCGCCAGCAGCCAAGATTTAGGGGGCGCGACTAATGAAAAACTGTTTTTT
j_gene: TRBJ2-5; abundance: few; v_gene: TRBV7-2; d_gene: -; CDR3aa: CASSLYGGTQYF; CDR3nt: TGTGCCAGCAGCTTATACGGGGGGACCCAGTACTTC
j_gene: TRBJ1-1; abundance: few; v_gene: TRBV25-1; d_gene: -; CDR3aa: CATLRTGESEAFF; CDR3nt: TGTGCCACCCTAAGGACCGGGGAAAGTGAAGCTTTCTTT
j_gene: TRBJ2-3; abundance: -; v_gene: TRBV6-6; d_gene: -; CDR3aa: CASGTRQPVTDTQYF; CDR3nt: TGTGCCAGCGGAACCCGACAACCGGTCACAGATACGCAGTATTTT
j_gene: TRBJ1-3; abundance: -; v_gene: TRBV4-3; d_gene: -; CDR3aa: CASSQDGRSTIYF; CDR3nt: TGCGCCAGCAGCCAAGATGGTCGGAGCACCATATATTTT
j_gene: TRBJ1-2; abundance: -; v_gene: TRBV12-2; d_gene: -; CDR3aa: CARPFGQGLGYGYTF; CDR3nt: TGTGCAAGGCCCTTTGGTCAGGGGCTGGGCTATGGCTACACCTTC
j_gene: TRBJ1-2; abundance: -; v_gene: TRBV10-3; d_gene: -; CDR3aa: CAISEARGSDGYTF; CDR3nt: TGTGCCATCAGTGAAGCCAGGGGTTCGGATGGCTACACCTTC
j_gene: TRBJ2-5; abundance: -; v_gene: TRBV2; d_gene: TRBD2; CDR3aa: CASRGLAGILQETQYF; CDR3nt: TGTGCCAGCAGAGGACTAGCGGGTATCCTCCAAGAGACCCAGTACTTC
j_gene: TRBJ2-2; abundance: -; v_gene: TRBV2; d_gene: TRBD1; CDR3aa: CASSNGQGWNGELFF; CDR3nt: TGTGCCAGCAGTAACGGACAGGGATGGAACGGGGAGCTGTTTTTT